This TCR beta chain came from a study of early stage breast cancer tumors. For the study at large: Of around 15 invasive breast tumors, about 12 were hormone receptor-positive, HER2-negative. Each sample averaged around 9.4-fold read coverage.

Trimming took 2 bases from V and 4 from J; bases not matched to a gene: 11. CDR3 size: 17 residues. Per the germline V gene, CDR1 is LNHDA and CDR2 is SQIVND (reference sequence). Blood replicates held 0.5 ug DNA, tumor or normal breast about 1.5 ug, two each. Repertoires were generated with immunoSEQ multiplex PCR, while TCRdb's copy carries only in-frame clones and drops some. The table lists about 28,000 clones, around 50% of them singletons, with 7% to 9% in the top ten. V gene TRBV19 combines with J gene TRBJ1-3; TRBD1 aligns across 7 bases. The receptor was isolated from a person aged 45-60 years with breast cancer. Sequenced material: breast tumor tissue. The CDR3 spells CASSIPLRQGPGNTIYF. The CDR3 DNA reads TGTGCCAGTAGTATACCCCTCCGACAGGGACCAGGAAACACCATATATTTT.